What follows is one T cell receptor (beta chain) and its context. The antigen remains unidentified. CDR1 and CDR2 from the germline V gene are KGHSH and LQKENI. The CDR3 loop spans 14 amino acids. V shed 4 bases, J shed 6 bases, and the junction held 8 bases outside the gene matches. The data stem from a study of pediatric ulcerative colitis. Notes on the study in general: Compared with controls, ulcerative colitis showed greater blood-rectum clone sharing.

TCRdb's copy holds only in-frame clones and misses some; the assay was immunoSEQ multiplex PCR. The data show 54,000 or so clones, with more than 75% seen just once and around 1.4% held by the top ten. The chain is built from TRBV18 and TRBJ1-1; TRBD1 matches at 7 bases. Sample: blood. This receptor was taken from a boy aged 5 to 17 who was a control in a study of pediatric ulcerative colitis. CDR3 sequence reads: CASSLETGLAEAFF. The CDR3 coding sequence is TGTGCCAGCTCACTCGAGACAGGGTTGGCTGAAGCTTTCTTT.